A selection of T cell receptor beta chains follows, all from one sample in a study of shared clonotypes between healthy human individuals. Generated by immunoSEQ multiplex PCR, the TCRdb table keeps only in-frame clones and is missing some. The sample has a few hundred thousand clones; about 69% are singletons. The sample was memory CD4+ T cells sorted from blood. The receptors here all came from a man under 40 in good health. CDR3s include the opening cysteine and the closing phenylalanine or tryptophan. The D gene is left open where the match is weak. Some rows have no size entry. The others give once, few or many, or a class for an expanded clone.

v_call	clone_size	d_call	j_call	cdr3_nt	cdr3_aa
TRBV25-1	once	-	TRBJ2-1	TGTGCCAGCAGTGGCGTCGAAATAGGCTCCTACAATGAGCAGTTCTTC	CASSGVEIGSYNEQFF
TRBV6-6	-	TRBD1	TRBJ1-1	TGTGCCAGCAGCCGGGACAGGGGCACTGAAGCTTTCTTT	CASSRDRGTEAFF
TRBV11-2	few	TRBD1	TRBJ1-2	TGTGCCAGCAGCACAAGGACAGGGGGGTCCTATGGCTACACCTTC	CASSTRTGGSYGYTF
TRBV5-1	-	TRBD2	TRBJ2-3	TGCGCCAGCAGCCCCCGACCCCTTCTGGCGGGGGGTACAGATACGCAGTATTTT	CASSPRPLLAGGTDTQYF
TRBV7-9	-	TRBD2	TRBJ2-7	TGTGCCAGCAGGTCCCGGACTAGCGGACGTGTAATTTACGAGCAGTACTTC	CASRSRTSGRVIYEQYF
TRBV11-2	-	TRBD1	TRBJ2-1	TGTGCCAGCAGCTTAATACAGGGGCGATACAATGAGCAGTTCTTC	CASSLIQGRYNEQFF
TRBV9	few	-	TRBJ2-2	TGTGCCAGCAGCGTAATAGGCTCATGGATGAACACCGGGGAGCTGTTTTTT	CASSVIGSWMNTGELFF
TRBV25-1	-	-	TRBJ2-3	TGTGCCAGCAGTGAACCTGGGAAGGCAGGGAAGGGCACGCAGTATTTT	CASSEPGKAGKGTQYF
TRBV19	-	TRBD2	TRBJ2-3	TGTGCCAGTAAGCCTAGCGGAACAGATACGCAGTATTTT	CASKPSGTDTQYF
TRBV2	-	TRBD1	TRBJ1-2	TGTGCCAGCAGTGAAAGTCCAGGGGGGATCGGAGGTGGCTACACCTTC	CASSESPGGIGGGYTF
TRBV5-1	-	-	TRBJ2-4	TGCGCCAGCAGCTTGGAGATGATGGTTGACATTCAGTACTTC	CASSLEMMVDIQYF
TRBV11-1	-	-	TRBJ2-7	TGTGCCAGCAGCCGTAGAAGACCTCCCTACGAGCAGTACTTC	CASSRRRPPYEQYF
TRBV7-8	-	-	TRBJ1-2	TGTGCCAGCAGCTTAGACAGGGATGGCTACACCTTC	CASSLDRDGYTF
TRBV2	-	TRBD2	TRBJ2-2	TGTGCCAGCAGTCGCGAGGGGAGGGGCACCGGGGAGCTGTTTTTT	CASSREGRGTGELFF